Listed below are T cell receptor beta chains from one sample, sequenced in a study of blood T cell repertoires in COVID-19. Assay: immunoSEQ multiplex PCR; the TCRdb copy retains only in-frame clones and omits some. The sample records about 310,000 clones, about nine tenths being singletons. Sequencing was done on a sample of PBMCs or T cells enriched from blood (not recorded which). The receptors stem from a man in his sixties who had recovered from COVID-19. The CDR3 runs from the conserved cysteine through the conserved F or W. D genes are given only for firm matches.

TRBV19	.	13	TRBJ2-3	CASSIRWADTQYF
TRBV5-4	TRBD1	13	TRBJ2-7	CASSLDRGHEQYF
TRBV19	.	16	TRBJ2-3	CASSIDLAYSTDTQYF
TRBV7-2	.	15	TRBJ2-2	CASSSYPILSGELFF
TRBV12-3/TRBV12-4	.	13	TRBJ2-2	CASSLGGSGELFF
TRBV11-3	TRBD2	14	TRBJ2-1	CASSLETSRNEQFF
TRBV6-5	TRBD2	16	TRBJ2-3	CASSYLAENPTDTQYF
TRBV2	TRBD1	16	TRBJ2-1	CASTSPGGAQRYEQFF
TRBV7-9	.	16	TRBJ2-7	CASSNDLGLASYEQYF
TRBV11-3	TRBD2	17	TRBJ2-1	CASSLTLGLADHNEQFF
TRBV19	TRBD1	14	TRBJ2-7	CASSMTGNRDEQYF
TRBV5-1	TRBD1	15	TRBJ1-2	CASSRSGQGDGGYTF
TRBV30	.	13	TRBJ1-4	CAWGAGRPGELFF
TRBV11-2	.	16	TRBJ2-1	CASSFKAGSSYNEQFF
TRBV28	.	17	TRBJ1-2	CASSLFRAGGSIHGYTF
TRBV5-4	.	17	TRBJ2-2	CASSSGSPGANTGELFF
TRBV2	TRBD1	13	TRBJ2-1	CASRGQGMNEQFF
TRBV5-4	TRBD2	15	TRBJ2-7	CASSLGSSGGYEQYF
TRBV5-6	TRBD1	16	TRBJ2-2	CASSSPGQGSAGELFF
TRBV28	.	15	TRBJ2-2	CASSPLVGNTGELFF
TRBV18	.	16	TRBJ1-1	CASSPRGGSMNTEAFF
TRBV30	.	15	TRBJ1-5	CAWSTSMGGNQPQHF
TRBV6-1	TRBD2	15	TRBJ2-2	CASSEQGLGDRELFF
TRBV29-1	TRBD1	15	TRBJ1-2	CSVEDDTGARYGYTF
TRBV3-1/TRBV3-2	.	15	TRBJ2-7	CASSLTRTVFYEQYF
TRBV5-1	TRBD2	16	TRBJ2-1	CASSSGTSGTYNEQFF
TRBV9	.	18	TRBJ1-6	CASSVGAGTSSYNSPLHF
TRBV19	TRBD1	15	TRBJ2-5	CASSPWTGVQETQYF
TRBV10-3	TRBD1	15	TRBJ1-1	CAISAQQQGSRAAFF
TRBV7-3	TRBD2	16	TRBJ2-2	CASSPPGGGRTGELFF
TRBV3-1/TRBV3-2	TRBD2	17	TRBJ2-5	CASSPSYSGARGETQYF
TRBV2	TRBD1	16	TRBJ1-1	CASSEGTGGINTEAFF
TRBV7-2	.	15	TRBJ1-6	CASSLQAAGNSPLHF
TRBV7-2	.	17	TRBJ1-2	CASSLAGGRTANYGYTF
TRBV6-5	.	14	TRBJ2-7	CASRPLSGPYEQYF
TRBV7-9	.	16	TRBJ2-5	CASSLANQNLQETQYF
TRBV9	.	13	TRBJ2-7	CASSEWGGAEQYF
TRBV6-5	TRBD2	14	TRBJ2-7	CASSRSGSIDEQYF
TRBV28	.	16	TRBJ2-3	CASSPKEGAGADTQYF
TRBV7-2	.	17	TRBJ2-3	CASSLRWIAVLPDTQYF
TRBV2	.	15	TRBJ1-5	CASSDRPGGSKPQHF
TRBV12-5	.	17	TRBJ2-1	CASGLEGGDLELHEQFF
TRBV29-1	.	17	TRBJ2-6	CSVPSGVLNSGANVLTF
TRBV28	.	16	TRBJ1-3	CASSSWGGAQGNTIYF
TRBV5-8	TRBD2	15	TRBJ2-3	CASSLGLAAADTQYF
TRBV28	TRBD2	15	TRBJ2-7	CASSSGLAGSSEQYF
TRBV24-1	TRBD2	13	TRBJ2-3	CAASSGSTDTQYF